A single TCR beta chain is shown here with its context. Its specificity is unknown. This entry is derived from a study of T-cell reconstitution after alpha-beta-depleted transplantation in children. Study observations and caveats: A year had passed since transplant, and T-cell counts and diversity by then came mostly from newly produced T cells. About two months after transplant, alpha-beta T cells reportedly came from several hundred expanded graft clones.

Preparing the TCRbeta library involved the use of unique molecular identifiers. TCRdb independently ran MiXCR on the PCR reads; one entry per CDR3 protein. The table records roughly 490,000 distinct CDR3 sequences, roughly 11% of them present only once. The clonotype was recovered from a female patient aged 2-15 years who had a stem cell transplant for aplastic anemia, so the T cells may come from the graft donor. Sequencing was performed on PBMCs, mostly from graft donor cells, taken 180 days after TCRalphabeta/CD19-depleted stem cell transplant.

The CDR3 loop reads CASSLRDFRVNEQFF. The CDR3 DNA reads as TGTGCCAGCAGCCTCCGGGACTTCAGGGTCAATGAGCAGTTCTTC. This sequence joins TRBV5-6 and TRBJ2-1; D is perhaps TRBD2 (6 bases). Germline lookup yields CDR1 SGHDT and CDR2 YYEEEE. The length of the CDR3 is 15 residues. Trimming stripped 4 bases from V and 6 bases from J, with 17 bases between.